Presented here are 16 T cell receptor beta chains from one specimen sequenced in a study of blood T cell repertoires in COVID-19. The repertoire was sequenced with immunoSEQ multiplex PCR; TCRdb's copy has only in-frame clones and lacks some. The data contain under 80,000 clones, more than 75% of them seen just once; the ten biggest clones take up 12%. Source material: peripheral blood. The receptors were sampled from a human donor in a cohort sampled during active COVID-19.

The V and J genes are TRBV7-2 and TRBJ1-2, with 10 bases matching TRBD1. Germline CDR1 and CDR2: SGHTA and FQGNSA. V trimming: 1 base; J trimming: 6 bases; junction bases outside the gene matches: 5. This CDR3 has 15 residues. The CDR3 DNA sequence: TGTGCCAGCAGCTTAGGTTTCGGGACAGGGGATGGCTACACCTTC. It translates to CASSLGFGTGDGYTF. Supplemented by reference TRBV7-2 and TRBJ1-2, the full variable domain reads GAGVSQSPSNKVTEKGKDVELRCDPISGHTALYWYRQSLGQGLEFLIYFQGNSAPDKSGLPSDRFSAERTGGSVSTLTIQRTQQEDSAVYLCASSLGFGTGDGYTFGSGTRLTVV.

V gene TRBV10-3 combines with J gene TRBJ1-5, with 9 bases fitting TRBD1. V trimming: 3 bases; J trimming: 3 bases; junction bases outside the gene matches: 9. The germline V gene encodes CDR1 ENHRY and CDR2 SYGVKD. The CDR3 contains 17 residues. The CDR3 nucleotides read TGTGCCATCAGTGAATCGGTGACAGGGGGGCTCAATCAGCCCCAGCATTTT. This codes for CAISESVTGGLNQPQHF.

This clone has only a few counts. This chain links TRBV27 with TRBJ2-7; the D is unclear. The CDR3 is 13 amino acids. Trimming took off 6 bases at V and 4 bases at J, with 13 bases between the two ends. Germline loops: CDR1 MNHEY, CDR2 SMNVEV (reference sequence). CDR3 region: CASSPTVEYEQYF. CDR3 DNA: TGTGCCAGCAGCCCAACCGTGGAGTACGAGCAGTACTTC.

This clone was detected once. V and J are TRBV2 and TRBJ2-1; D possibly corresponds to TRBD2 (6 bases). The V and J ends lost 8 bases and 0 bases respectively, with 11 bases between them. This CDR3 comprises 14 residues. The germline V gene encodes CDR1 SNHLY and CDR2 FYNNEI. The CDR3 reads CASRGTSSYNEQFF. As DNA, the CDR3 is TGTGCCAGCCGGGGGACTTCCTCCTACAATGAGCAGTTCTTC.

This clone is a singleton in its sample. The chain employs TRBV6-4 and TRBJ2-6, with 9 bases aligning to TRBD1. Germline V gene sequence: CDR1 MRHNA, CDR2 SNTAGT. The ends lost 4 bases at V and 0 bases at J; junction bases unmatched: 4. The CDR3 length is 17 residues. Here the CDR3 DNA reads TGTGCCAGCAGTGGTGGGACAGGGATCTCTGGGGCCAACGTCCTGACTTTC. This gives the protein CASSGGTGISGANVLTF.

The chain uses TRBV29-1 and TRBJ2-5; TRBD2 agrees at 7 bases. The CDR3 spans 18 residues. Germline loops: CDR1 SQVTM, CDR2 ANQGSEA. V trimming: 6 bases; J trimming: 2 bases; junction bases outside the gene matches: 21. Written as DNA, the CDR3 is TGCAGCGTCGAAACAGAATCAACGGAGAGCGGGGCTCAAGAGACCCAGTACTTC. Residues: CSVETESTESGAQETQYF.

The V and J genes are TRBV24-1 and TRBJ2-2; 15 nucleotides line up with TRBD2. Germline CDR1 is KGHDR and CDR2 is SFDVKD. V trimming: 7 bases; J trimming: 6 bases; junction bases outside the gene matches: 2. The CDR3 totals 15 residues. CDR3 residues: CATSGTSGGSGELFF. CDR3 bases: TGTGCCACCAGCGGGACTAGCGGGGGGTCCGGGGAGCTGTTTTTT.

This clone was picked up a small number of times. The chain joins TRBV6-6 to TRBJ2-7; TRBD1 matches 7 bases. CDR3 length equals 14 residues. Per the germline V gene, CDR1 is MNHNY and CDR2 is SVGAGI (reference sequence). Germline trimming cut 5 bases from V and 7 bases from J; bases unmatched to any gene: 11. CDR3 coding DNA: TGTGCCAGCAGTCCGGACAGGCGCCAGGGAGAGCAGTACTTC. It translates to CASSPDRRQGEQYF.

The chain carries TRBV27 and TRBJ1-4, with a tentative D call TRBD1 (5 bases). CDR3 length: 14 amino acids. Germline assignment: CDR1 MNHEY and CDR2 SMNVEV (reference sequence). V lost 6 bases to trimming and J lost 4 bases, with 12 bases between them. CDR3 sequence: CASRPAGLNEKLFF. CDR3 bases: TGTGCCAGCAGGCCCGCAGGGCTTAATGAAAAACTGTTTTTT. Full variable domain (outside the CDR3, taken from reference TRBV27 and TRBJ1-4): EAQVTQNPRYLITVTGKKLTVTCSQNMNHEYMSWYRQDPGLGLRQIYYSMNVEVTDKGDVPEGYKVSRKEKRNFPLILESPSPNQTSLYFCASRPAGLNEKLFFGSGTQLSVL.

This sequence joins TRBV2 and TRBJ2-2; D might be TRBD2 (7 bases). The CDR3 spans 17 residues. In germline, CDR1 is SNHLY, CDR2 FYNNEI. V gave up 2 bases and J gave up 4 bases, with 17 bases separating them. The CDR3 loop reads CASSEWWGGVGTGELFF. The CDR3 DNA is TGTGCCAGCAGTGAATGGTGGGGGGGCGTGGGCACCGGGGAGCTGTTTTTT.

This chain links TRBV27 with TRBJ1-1; D unresolved. CDR1 and CDR2 from the germline V gene are MNHEY and SMNVEV (reference sequence). V was clipped by 8 bases and J by 11 bases, with 24 bases between them. The CDR3 is 14 residues long. The CDR3 is CASRTSAAAGGAFF. The CDR3 coding sequence is TGTGCCAGCCGAACCTCCGCGGCGGCGGGTGGGGCTTTCTTT.

J is TRBJ2-5 and V is TRBV3-1 (or the pseudogene TRBV3-2); TRBD2 matches 10 bases. With V trimmed by 2 bases and J by 2 bases, 5 bases remained unmatched. The CDR3 has 16 amino acids. Germline V gives CDR1 LGHDT, CDR2 YNNKEL (reference sequence). CDR3 protein: CASSQWASGGQETQYF. As DNA, the CDR3 is TGTGCCAGCAGCCAATGGGCTAGCGGGGGACAAGAGACCCAGTACTTC.

The rearrangement links TRBV28 to TRBJ2-3; perhaps TRBD2 as D (5 bases). CDR1 and CDR2 from the germline V gene are MDHEN and SYDVKM. The CDR3 runs 15 residues. Trimming shortened V by 5 bases and J by 0 bases, and 12 bases separated the two germline ends. The CDR3 DNA reads as TGTGCCAGCAGTCTATCAAGGACTAGCACAGATACGCAGTATTTT. This codes for CASSLSRTSTDTQYF.

The chain employs TRBV10-3 and TRBJ2-3, with TRBD2 identical over 11 bases. CDR1 is ENHRY and CDR2 is SYGVKD in the germline V gene. CDR3 length: 18 residues. The V segment lost 2 bases and the J segment 0 bases; nucleotides outside the gene matches: 7. The CDR3 here is CAISEEDIAGGSTDTQYF. The CDR3 DNA reads as TGTGCCATCAGTGAGGAAGATATAGCGGGGGGGAGCACAGATACGCAGTATTTT.

In nucleotides, the CDR3 is TGTGCCAGCAGCCTTAAAGATCCGGGACAGAGTAGCTACTCTGGGGCCAACGTCCTGACTTTC. This encodes CASSLKDPGQSSYSGANVLTF. The chain links TRBV3-1 (or the pseudogene TRBV3-2) to TRBJ2-6; 7 bases are shared with TRBD1. CDR3 length: 21 amino acids. Losses at the gene ends were 4 bases for V and 0 bases for J; bases not matched to a gene: 18. Germline values: CDR1 LGHDT, CDR2 YNNKEL (reference sequence).

The chain uses TRBV4-3 and TRBJ2-3; 7 bases agree with TRBD1. After removal of 1 base from V and 0 bases from J, the junction contained 4 bases not matched to a gene. From germline, CDR1 is LGHNA and CDR2 YSLEER. CDR3 length: 16 residues. The DNA of the CDR3 is TGCGCCAGCAGCCAAGCTGGACAGGCCAGCACAGATACGCAGTATTTT. It is translated as CASSQAGQASTDTQYF.